This T cell receptor (beta chain) was profiled in a study of cytomegalovirus exposure and HLA in healthy donors. About the research overall: There were fewer than 130 million unique TCR beta sequences, drawn from 180 million or so T cells, in an earlier analysis.

Primers for the PCR totalled 60 Vbeta and 13 Jbeta. Sequencing was performed with immunoSEQ multiplex PCR; in TCRdb, only in-frame clones are kept and a portion is missing. The data contain 150,000 to 200,000 clones, about four fifths of them singletons. These donors counted as nominally healthy when sampled, but unrecorded immune exposures were likely. Germline V CDR1 and CDR2: MNHEY, SMNVEV (reference sequence). V trimming: 6 bases; J trimming: 10 bases; junction bases outside the gene matches: 13. The CDR3 is 16 amino acids. The source of this sequence is a young woman in good health and CMV-seropositive. The chain joins TRBV27 to TRBJ1-6; TRBD1 matches at 9 bases. The material sequenced was PBMCs. As DNA, the CDR3 is TGTGCCAGCAGCGCGCCCGGGACAGGGATTCAGTCACCCCTCCACTTT. Its translation: CASSAPGTGIQSPLHF.